This passage covers 20 T cell receptor beta chains from one sample sequenced in a study of Ad26.COV2.S vaccination and SARS-CoV-2 variants listed by TCRdb under 2021. The sample's treatment or condition label, decoded: roughly 20 received Ad26.COV2.S at low or high dose, single or two shots; 5 received placebo; per-sample allocation not given. For vaccine and placebo recipients, repertoires were sequenced using samples collected on day 63 after the first injection. The method behind the library was the immunoSEQ multiplex PCR assay. The clones in this table, taken by TCRdb from immuneACCESS, are in-frame only. Not every clone is retained; where verified, under half of the shortfall comes from an unresolved V gene, and the cause of the rest is unknown. This sample is represented by about 430,000 clones; about nine tenths of them were singletons. The ten top clones hold 9% to 15% of the sample. This specimen consisted of peripheral blood, obtained in a trial of Ad26.COV2.S vaccine versus placebo. The receptors were gathered from a person aged 18-60 years who received the Ad26.COV2.S COVID-19 vaccine or a placebo.

The chain has TRBV5-4 and TRBJ2-7, with 9 bases aligning to TRBD2. This CDR3 region has 17 residues. V lost 4 bases and J lost 1; bases outside the gene matches: 12. Per the germline V gene, CDR1 is SGHNT and CDR2 is YYREEE (reference sequence). CDR3 nucleotide sequence: TGTGCCAGCAGCCCGGGACTAGCTGGAGGTCGTTCCTACGAGCAGTACTTC. Translating it yields CASSPGLAGGRSYEQYF.

The chain employs TRBV19 and TRBJ1-1; D ambiguous. Looked up from germline, CDR1 is LNHDA and CDR2 is SQIVND (reference sequence). The CDR3 runs to 12 residues. V lost 7 bases and J lost 5, with 11 bases in between. The CDR3: CASKFSGTEAFF. CDR3 DNA sequence: TGTGCCAGTAAGTTTTCTGGGACTGAAGCTTTCTTT.

The chain uses TRBV6-5 and TRBJ2-2; the match to TRBD1 covers 10 bases. V trimming: 4 bases; J trimming: 7 bases; junction bases outside the gene matches: 9. This CDR3 region has 16 residues. CDR1 is MNHEY, CDR2 SVGAGI, per germline. For the CDR3, the DNA is TGTGCCAGCAGTTTTGGGACAGGGGTGTCGTTCGGGGAGCTGTTTTTT. Protein product: CASSFGTGVSFGELFF.

This chain links TRBV6-6 with TRBJ1-5, with a possible D match to TRBD1 (6 bases). Germline loops: CDR1 MNHNY, CDR2 SVGAGI (reference sequence). V was shortened by 5 bases and J by 0 bases, with 11 bases between the two germline ends. This CDR3 has 15 residues. CDR3 DNA: TGTGCCAGCAGTGTCACAGGGATTAGCAATCAGCCCCAGCATTTT. This codes for CASSVTGISNQPQHF.

This clone has just one count. The chain couples TRBV4-2 to TRBJ1-6, with D perhaps matching TRBD1 (5 bases). This CDR3 is 15 amino acids long. Between the trimmed V and J ends, which lost 0 bases and 11 bases, there was a span of 14 bases. Germline V gene lookup returns CDR1 LGHNA and CDR2 YNFKEQ. The CDR3 sequence is CASSQDPPPGPPLHF. CDR3 nucleotides: TGTGCCAGCAGCCAAGATCCCCCGCCGGGGCCACCCCTCCACTTT.

The rearrangement links TRBV27 to TRBJ1-5, with 8 positions matching TRBD1. The length of the CDR3 is 14 residues. The trim removed 6 bases at V and 6 bases at J, leaving 7 bases unmatched. Germline CDR1 and CDR2: MNHEY and SMNVEV (reference sequence). The CDR3 DNA reads TGTGCCAGCAGAATCCAGGGGGCGGGTCAGCCCCAGCATTTT. It is translated as CASRIQGAGQPQHF.

The chain couples TRBV7-9 to TRBJ1-2; possible D gene TRBD1, 5 bases. Germline CDR1 and CDR2: SEHNR and FQNEAQ (reference sequence). V was clipped by 1 base and J by 0 bases, with 6 bases between them. The CDR3 is made up of 14 amino acids. This CDR3 is CASSLGQTNYGYTF. The CDR3 DNA is TGTGCCAGCAGCTTAGGACAGACTAACTATGGCTACACCTTC.

The chain recombines TRBV11-2 with TRBJ2-7; D unclear. The V gene lost 5 bases and the J gene lost 5 bases, with 7 bases spanning the gap. CDR1 and CDR2 from the germline V gene are SGHAT and FQNNGV. The CDR3 loop spans 11 amino acids. CDR3 loop: CASSRLHEQYF. CDR3 in DNA: TGTGCCAGCAGCCGATTACACGAGCAGTACTTC.

The chain couples TRBV2 to TRBJ2-3; weak D call: TRBD2 (5 bases). The CDR3 is 12 amino acids. Germline assignment: CDR1 SNHLY and CDR2 FYNNEI. V was shortened by 8 bases and J by 5 bases, with 11 bases between the two germline ends. This CDR3 reads CASGSRVDTQYF. The CDR3 nucleotides read TGTGCCAGCGGGAGTCGAGTAGATACGCAGTATTTT.

The chain employs TRBV7-2 and TRBJ2-1; D gene ambiguous. Germline assignment: CDR1 SGHTA and CDR2 FQGNSA. With 1 base removed from V and 7 bases from J, the gap between germline ends came to 8 bases. The CDR3 consists of 13 residues. CDR3 amino acids: CASSLDPRNEQFF. CDR3 in DNA: TGTGCCAGCAGCTTAGACCCTAGGAATGAGCAGTTCTTC.

As DNA, the CDR3 is TGTGCCAGCAGTTTCGGGCGAAGCGGGGAGCTGTTTTTT. Amino acid sequence: CASSFGRSGELFF. V is TRBV12-3 or TRBV12-4 and J is TRBJ2-2; no definite D call. The CDR3 contains 13 residues. V lost 3 bases and J 7 bases, leaving 9 bases between the germline ends.

The chain uses TRBV3-1 (or the pseudogene TRBV3-2) and TRBJ2-2, with a tentative D call TRBD2 (6 bases). The germline V and J ends were trimmed by 2 bases and 0 bases, with 16 bases remaining between them. CDR1 and CDR2 from the germline V gene are LGHDT and YNNKEL (reference sequence). This CDR3 has 18 amino acids. The CDR3 loop reads CASSQNPLGLANTGELFF. The DNA of the CDR3 is TGTGCCAGCAGCCAAAACCCCTTGGGACTCGCGAACACCGGGGAGCTGTTTTTT.

The chain has TRBV6-6 and TRBJ1-6, with TRBD1 matching over 7 bases. Germline CDR1 and CDR2: MNHNY and SVGAGI (reference sequence). The CDR3 runs 18 residues. After removal of 5 bases from V and 7 bases from J, the junction contained 17 bases not matched to a gene. In DNA form, the CDR3 reads TGTGCCAGCAGTCGGACAGGAACCCGCCTTATGGGGAATTCACCCCTCCACTTT. It encodes CASSRTGTRLMGNSPLHF.

The chain links TRBV28 to TRBJ2-7, with 7 bases identical to TRBD2. The V gene end was trimmed by 8 bases and the J gene end by 0 bases; junction bases not matched to a gene: 10. The CDR3 has 15 amino acids. Germline loops: CDR1 MDHEN, CDR2 SYDVKM. The CDR3 sequence: CASRRLTSNSYEQYF. The CDR3 coding sequence is TGTGCCAGCCGCCGTTTGACTAGCAACTCCTACGAGCAGTACTTC.

This chain uses TRBV27 with TRBJ2-1; no definite D call. This CDR3 region has 12 residues. V lost 6 bases and J lost 4, with 7 bases in between. The V gene's germline CDR1 is MNHEY and CDR2 SMNVEV (reference sequence). CDR3 nucleotide sequence: TGTGCCAGCAGGACCTTATACAATGAGCAGTTCTTC. Encoded protein: CASRTLYNEQFF.

The chain employs TRBV11-2 and TRBJ2-1; D is perhaps TRBD2 (6 bases). The CDR3 is made up of 16 amino acids. Germline assignment: CDR1 SGHAT and CDR2 FQNNGV. The ends were cut back, 5 bases at V and 7 bases at J, with 21 bases in the middle. CDR3 in DNA: TGTGCCAGCAGCCCCGTAGGGACTCCTAGCCGTAATGAGCAGTTCTTC. This codes for CASSPVGTPSRNEQFF.

This chain uses TRBV6-5 with TRBJ2-7; 7 bases line up with TRBD2. CDR1 and CDR2 (germline): MNHEY, SVGAGI. CDR3 length: 15 amino acids. V lost 2 bases and J lost 3; bases outside the gene matches: 7. For the CDR3, the DNA is TGTGCCAGCAGTTACCTCGGGGGGTCGGACTACGAGCAGTACTTC. Translating gives CASSYLGGSDYEQYF.

The rearrangement joins TRBV19 to TRBJ2-2; D might be TRBD1 (6 bases). The germline V gene has CDR1 LNHDA and CDR2 SQIVND (reference sequence). This CDR3 spans 16 amino acids. The V end was cut by 9 bases, the J end by 1 base, with 18 bases between. CDR3 in amino acids: CASKYSQGMNTGELFF. The DNA for the CDR3 is TGTGCCAGCAAATACTCCCAGGGGATGAACACCGGGGAGCTGTTTTTT.

Remarks on this clone: A clone one base away is much larger, so this may be a read error. The same CDR3 can be traced to other DNA sequences in this sample. The chain uses TRBV29-1 and TRBJ1-1; D is unresolved. Trimming removed 2 bases at V and 1 base at J, with 5 bases between. The germline CDR1 and CDR2 sequences are SQVTM and ANQGSEA. CDR3 length: 12 amino acids. CDR3 DNA sequence: TGCAGCGTTGAAAAGGGGAACACTGAAGCTTTCTTT. As protein: CSVEKGNTEAFF.

The chain is built from TRBV12-3 or TRBV12-4 and TRBJ2-7; D is perhaps TRBD1 (5 bases). This CDR3 comprises 12 residues. Between the trimmed V and J ends, which lost 2 bases and 3 bases, there was a span of 5 bases. CDR3 residues: CASSLQGYEQYF. DNA of the CDR3: TGTGCCAGCAGTTTACAGGGCTACGAGCAGTACTTC.